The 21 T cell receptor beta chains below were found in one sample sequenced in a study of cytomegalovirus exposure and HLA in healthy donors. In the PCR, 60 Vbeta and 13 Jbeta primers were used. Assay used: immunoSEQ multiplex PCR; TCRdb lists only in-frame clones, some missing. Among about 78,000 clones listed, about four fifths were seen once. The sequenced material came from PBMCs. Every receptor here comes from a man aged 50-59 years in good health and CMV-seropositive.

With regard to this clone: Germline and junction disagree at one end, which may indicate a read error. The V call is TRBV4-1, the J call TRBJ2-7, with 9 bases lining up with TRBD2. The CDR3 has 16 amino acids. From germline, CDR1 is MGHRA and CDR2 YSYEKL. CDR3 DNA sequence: TGCGTCAGCAGCCAAGAGAAACTAGCGGGTTCCTACGAGCAGTACTTC. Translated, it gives CVSSQEKLAGSYEQYF.

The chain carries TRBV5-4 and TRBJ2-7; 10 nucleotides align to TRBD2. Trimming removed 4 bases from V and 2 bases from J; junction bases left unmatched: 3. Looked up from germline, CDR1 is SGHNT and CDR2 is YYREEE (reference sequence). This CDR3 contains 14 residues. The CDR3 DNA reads TGTGCCAGCAGCCAACTAGCGGGACCCTACGAGCAGTACTTC. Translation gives CASSQLAGPYEQYF. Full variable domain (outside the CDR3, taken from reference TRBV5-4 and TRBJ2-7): ETGVTQSPTHLIKTRGQQVTLRCSSQSGHNTVSWYQQALGQGPQFIFQYYREEENGRGNFPPRFSGLQFPNYSSELNVNALELDDSALYLCASSQLAGPYEQYFGPGTRLTVT.

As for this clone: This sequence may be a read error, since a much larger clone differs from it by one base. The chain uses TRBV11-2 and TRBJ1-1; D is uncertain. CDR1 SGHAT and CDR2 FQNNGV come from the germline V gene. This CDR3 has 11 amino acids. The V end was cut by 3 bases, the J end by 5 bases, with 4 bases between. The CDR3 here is CASSFRTEAFF. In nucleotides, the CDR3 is TGTGCCAGCAGCTTTCGGACTGAAGCTTTCTTT.

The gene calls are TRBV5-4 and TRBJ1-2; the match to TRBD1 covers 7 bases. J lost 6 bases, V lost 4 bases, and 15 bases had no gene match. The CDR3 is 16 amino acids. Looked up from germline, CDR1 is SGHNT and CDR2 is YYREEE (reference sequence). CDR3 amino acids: CASSPPGTATADGYTF. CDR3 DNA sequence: TGTGCCAGCAGCCCTCCCGGGACAGCTACTGCCGATGGCTACACCTTC.

CDR3 amino acids: CATSRAVDFGQSKNIQYF. The CDR3 region has the DNA TGTGCCACCAGCAGAGCGGTGGACTTCGGACAGAGTAAAAACATTCAGTACTTC. V and J are TRBV15 and TRBJ2-4; TRBD1 might be the D (6 bases). CDR1 and CDR2 (germline): LNHNV, YYDKDF (reference sequence). V was pared by 1 base and J by 4 bases, with 20 bases between. The CDR3 has 18 amino acids.

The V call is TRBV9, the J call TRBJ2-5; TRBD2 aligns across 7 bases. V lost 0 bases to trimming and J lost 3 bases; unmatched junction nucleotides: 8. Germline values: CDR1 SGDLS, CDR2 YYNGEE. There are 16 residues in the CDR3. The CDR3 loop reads CASSVGVAGVEETQYF. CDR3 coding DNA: TGTGCCAGCAGCGTAGGAGTGGCGGGAGTAGAAGAGACCCAGTACTTC.

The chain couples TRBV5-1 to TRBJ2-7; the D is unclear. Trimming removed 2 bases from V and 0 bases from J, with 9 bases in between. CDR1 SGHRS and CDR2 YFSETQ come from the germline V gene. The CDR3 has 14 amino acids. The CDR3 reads CASSFIQDSYEQYF. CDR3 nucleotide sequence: TGCGCCAGCAGCTTTATACAAGACTCCTACGAGCAGTACTTC.

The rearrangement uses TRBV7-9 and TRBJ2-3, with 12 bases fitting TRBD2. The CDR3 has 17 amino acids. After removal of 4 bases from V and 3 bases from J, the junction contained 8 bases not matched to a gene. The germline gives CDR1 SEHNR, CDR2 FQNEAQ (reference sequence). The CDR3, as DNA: TGTGCCAGCAGCTCGCACCCAGGACTAGCGGGAACAGATACGCAGTATTTT. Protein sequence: CASSSHPGLAGTDTQYF.

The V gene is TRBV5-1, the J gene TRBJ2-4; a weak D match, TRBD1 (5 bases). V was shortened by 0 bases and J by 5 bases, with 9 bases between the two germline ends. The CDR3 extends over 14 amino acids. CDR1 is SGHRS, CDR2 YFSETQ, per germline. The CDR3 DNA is TGCGCCAGCAGCTTGGCCCAGGGTGAAAACATTCAGTACTTC. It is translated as CASSLAQGENIQYF.

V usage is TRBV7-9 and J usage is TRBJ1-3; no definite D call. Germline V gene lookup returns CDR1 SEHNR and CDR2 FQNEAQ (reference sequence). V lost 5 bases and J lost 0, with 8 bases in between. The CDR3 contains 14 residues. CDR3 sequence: CASSDGSSGNTIYF. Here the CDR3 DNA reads TGTGCCAGCAGCGACGGGAGCTCTGGAAACACCATATATTTT. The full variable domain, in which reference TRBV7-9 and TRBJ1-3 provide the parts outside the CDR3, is DTGVSQNPRHKITKRGQNVTFRCDPISEHNRLYWYRQTLGQGPEFLTYFQNEAQLEKSRLLSDRFSAERPKGSFSTLEIQRTEQGDSAMYLCASSDGSSGNTIYFGEGSWLTVV.

Here the CDR3 DNA reads TGTGCCAGCAGCTTCGACCGGGGGAATGAGCAGTTCTTC. It codes for CASSFDRGNEQFF. The chain combines TRBV13 with TRBJ2-1, with D possibly matching TRBD2 (6 bases). V gave up 3 bases and J gave up 7 bases, with 10 bases separating them. The CDR3 covers 13 residues. The germline V gene has CDR1 PRHDT and CDR2 FYEKMQ (reference sequence).

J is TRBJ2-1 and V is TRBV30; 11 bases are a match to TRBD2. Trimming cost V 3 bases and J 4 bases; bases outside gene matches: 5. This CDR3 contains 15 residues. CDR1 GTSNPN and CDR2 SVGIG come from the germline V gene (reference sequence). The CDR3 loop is CAWRSSGRSYNEQFF. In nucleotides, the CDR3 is TGTGCCTGGAGGTCTAGCGGGAGGAGTTACAATGAGCAGTTCTTC.

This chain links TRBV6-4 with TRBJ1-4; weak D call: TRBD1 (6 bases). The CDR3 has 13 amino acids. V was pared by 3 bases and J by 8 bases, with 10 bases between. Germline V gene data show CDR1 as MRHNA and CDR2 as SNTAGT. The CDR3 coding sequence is TGTGCCAGCAGTGAGCAACAGGGAGAAAAACTGTTTTTT. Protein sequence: CASSEQQGEKLFF.

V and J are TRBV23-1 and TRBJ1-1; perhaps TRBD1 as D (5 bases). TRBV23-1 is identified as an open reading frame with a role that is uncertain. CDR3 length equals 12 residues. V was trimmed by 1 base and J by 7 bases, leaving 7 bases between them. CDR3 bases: TGCGCCAGCAGTCAATGGGGGGGTGAAGCTTTCTTT. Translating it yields CASSQWGGEAFF.

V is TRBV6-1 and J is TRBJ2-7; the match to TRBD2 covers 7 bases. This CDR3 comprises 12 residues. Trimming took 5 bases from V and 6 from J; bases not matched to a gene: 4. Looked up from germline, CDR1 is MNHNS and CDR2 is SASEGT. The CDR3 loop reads CASSPPGGEQYF. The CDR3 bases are TGTGCCAGCAGTCCGCCGGGGGGCGAGCAGTACTTC.

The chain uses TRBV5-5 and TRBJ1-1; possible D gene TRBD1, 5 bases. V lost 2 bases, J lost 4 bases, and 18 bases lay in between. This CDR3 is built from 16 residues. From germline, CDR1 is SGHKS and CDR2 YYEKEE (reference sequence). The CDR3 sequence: CASSFGGTFFGTEAFF. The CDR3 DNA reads TGTGCCAGCAGCTTCGGGGGGACCTTTTTCGGCACTGAAGCTTTCTTT.

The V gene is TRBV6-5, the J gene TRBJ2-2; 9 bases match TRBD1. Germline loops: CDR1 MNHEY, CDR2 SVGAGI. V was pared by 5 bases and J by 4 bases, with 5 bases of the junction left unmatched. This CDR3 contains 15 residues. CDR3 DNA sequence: TGTGCCAGCAGTCCACGACAGGGGGGCACCGGGGAGCTGTTTTTT. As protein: CASSPRQGGTGELFF.

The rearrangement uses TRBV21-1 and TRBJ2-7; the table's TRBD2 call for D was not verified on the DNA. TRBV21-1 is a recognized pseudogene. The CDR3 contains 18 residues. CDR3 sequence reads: CASSKSASGIFDGYEQYF. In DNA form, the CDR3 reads TGTGCCAGCAGCAAATCGGCTAGCGGGATCTTTGACGGCTACGAGCAGTACTTC.

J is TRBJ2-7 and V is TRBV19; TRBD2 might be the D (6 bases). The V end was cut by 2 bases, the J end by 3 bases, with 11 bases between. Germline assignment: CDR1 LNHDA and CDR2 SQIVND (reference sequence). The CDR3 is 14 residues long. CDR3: CASSIRLGSYEQYF. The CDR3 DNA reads TGTGCCAGTAGTATAAGACTAGGAAGCTACGAGCAGTACTTC.

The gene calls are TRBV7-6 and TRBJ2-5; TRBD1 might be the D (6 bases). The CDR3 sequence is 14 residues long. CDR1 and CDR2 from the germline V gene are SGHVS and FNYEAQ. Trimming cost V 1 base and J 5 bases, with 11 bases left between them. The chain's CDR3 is CASSLDRVGETQYF. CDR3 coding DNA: TGTGCCAGCAGCTTAGACAGGGTAGGGGAGACCCAGTACTTC. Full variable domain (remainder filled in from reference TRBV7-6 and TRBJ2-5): GAGVSQSPRYKVTKRGQDVALRCDPISGHVSLYWYRQALGQGPEFLTYFNYEAQQDKSGLPNDRFSAERPEGSISTLTIQRTEQRDSAMYRCASSLDRVGETQYFGPGTRLLVL.

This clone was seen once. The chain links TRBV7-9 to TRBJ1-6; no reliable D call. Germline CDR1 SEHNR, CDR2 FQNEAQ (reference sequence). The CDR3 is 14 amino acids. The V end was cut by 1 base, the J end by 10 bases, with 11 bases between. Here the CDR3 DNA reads TGTGCCAGCAGCTTAGACTCAGCGAGGTCACCCCTCCACTTT. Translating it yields CASSLDSARSPLHF.